This is a list of T cell receptor beta chains from one sample in a study of T cell changes during pregnancy in multiple sclerosis. The method was immunoSEQ multiplex PCR; TCRdb's version includes in-frame clones alone and lacks a portion of them. The sample yields approximately 70,000 clones, 75% to 95% seen once. Material: peripheral blood, obtained in the third trimester of pregnancy. The receptors were sampled from a female donor in good health, enrolled as a control in a pregnancy study. CDR3s include the opening cysteine and the closing phenylalanine or tryptophan. The D gene is left open where the match is weak. Part of the rows lack a size; the others show once, few, many or a class for expanded clones.

CDR3 length,D gene,clone size,V gene,J gene,CDR3 protein,CDR3 DNA
14,TRBD1,-,TRBV7-2,TRBJ2-5,CASSYPGGGETQYF,TGTGCCAGCAGTTATCCAGGGGGCGGGGAGACCCAGTACTTC
13,-,-,TRBV30,TRBJ1-2,CAWSVGGEDGYTF,TGTGCCTGGAGTGTAGGGGGGGAGGATGGCTACACCTTC
13,-,-,TRBV28,TRBJ2-1,CASSRASYNEQFF,TGTGCCAGCAGCCGAGCTAGTTACAATGAGCAGTTCTTC
15,-,-,TRBV7-8,TRBJ1-2,CASSPSGGGYYGYTF,TGTGCCAGCAGCCCCAGCGGGGGGGGTTACTATGGCTACACCTTC
13,-,once,TRBV5-4,TRBJ1-2,CASSFQGEDGYTF,TGTGCCAGCAGCTTCCAGGGTGAGGATGGCTACACCTTC
16,-,-,TRBV6-1,TRBJ2-7,CASSEALPGNGYEQYF,TGTGCCAGCAGTGAAGCGCTTCCGGGGAACGGATACGAGCAGTACTTC
13,-,-,TRBV10-3,TRBJ1-3,CAISPQTADTIYF,TGTGCCATCAGTCCTCAGACCGCGGACACCATATATTTT
19,TRBD1,-,TRBV7-9,TRBJ1-4,CASSLAPGQGAGDNEKLFF,TGTGCCAGCAGCTTAGCGCCGGGACAGGGGGCTGGAGATAATGAAAAACTGTTTTTT
16,-,-,TRBV6-5,TRBJ2-3,CASSYSEEVALDTQYF,TGTGCCAGCAGTTACTCGGAGGAGGTGGCACTTGATACGCAGTATTTT
13,-,-,TRBV7-9,TRBJ1-1,CASSTTGNTEAFF,TGTGCCAGCAGCACGACAGGGAACACTGAAGCTTTCTTT
14,-,-,TRBV6-5,TRBJ1-2,CASSWVRVGSGYTF,TGTGCCAGCAGTTGGGTTCGGGTGGGGAGCGGCTACACCTTC
14,TRBD1,-,TRBV2,TRBJ2-7,CASRPGQANYEQYF,TGTGCCAGCAGACCAGGACAGGCCAACTACGAGCAGTACTTC
15,TRBD2,-,TRBV27,TRBJ2-3,CASSLRPRGADTQYF,TGTGCCAGCAGTTTGCGCCCCCGGGGGGCAGATACGCAGTATTTT
15,-,-,TRBV6-1,TRBJ1-6,CASSEFGAFQPPLHF,TGTGCCAGCAGTGAATTTGGGGCGTTCCAGCCACCCCTCCACTTT
14,-,-,TRBV6-5,TRBJ2-4,CASSGGAGANIQYF,TGTGCCAGCAGTGGGGGGGCCGGGGCAAACATTCAGTACTTC
18,-,-,TRBV18,TRBJ2-7,CASSPSGDRQGLPYEQYF,TGTGCCAGCTCACCAAGCGGGGACCGACAGGGGTTGCCCTACGAGCAGTACTTC
14,TRBD1,-,TRBV5-1,TRBJ1-1,CASRRDSLNTEAFF,TGCGCCAGCAGACGGGACAGTTTGAACACTGAAGCTTTCTTT
16,TRBD1,-,TRBV7-2,TRBJ1-5,CASSLKSGTGGQPQHF,TGTGCCAGCAGCTTAAAGAGTGGGACAGGAGGTCAGCCCCAGCATTTT
16,TRBD1,-,TRBV5-1,TRBJ2-1,CASSLRTGTGNNEQFF,TGCGCCAGCAGCTTAAGGACCGGGACAGGCAACAATGAGCAGTTCTTC
15,TRBD1,-,TRBV7-9,TRBJ2-5,CASSFRDREQETQYF,TGTGCCAGCAGCTTCCGGGACAGGGAGCAAGAGACCCAGTACTTC
17,-,few,TRBV9,TRBJ2-1,CASSVEMGRLRPAKQFF,TGTGCCAGCAGCGTAGAGATGGGGCGGCTTAGACCCGCAAAGCAGTTCTTC
15,-,-,TRBV6-5,TRBJ1-1,CASSYVYGLFTEAFF,TGTGCCAGCAGTTATGTATATGGCTTATTCACTGAAGCTTTCTTT
16,TRBD2,-,TRBV6-1,TRBJ2-7,CASREIAGGPTYEQYF,TGTGCCAGCAGGGAAATAGCGGGGGGACCAACCTACGAGCAGTACTTC
15,-,-,TRBV6-6,TRBJ1-2,CASSYWGQADYGYTF,TGTGCCAGCAGTTACTGGGGGCAGGCCGATTATGGCTACACCTTC
15,-,-,TRBV9,TRBJ1-2,CASSVGRRKDYGYTF,TGTGCCAGCAGCGTAGGTAGGCGGAAGGACTATGGCTACACCTTC
15,TRBD1,-,TRBV11-2,TRBJ1-1,CASSFTDRANTEAFF,TGTGCCAGCAGCTTTACAGACAGGGCCAACACTGAAGCTTTCTTT
16,TRBD2,-,TRBV2,TRBJ2-3,CASKGLAGEITDTQYF,TGTGCCAGCAAAGGACTAGCGGGAGAAATCACAGATACGCAGTATTTT
15,-,-,TRBV7-9,TRBJ2-7,CASSLVDKTGYEQYF,TGTGCCAGCAGCTTAGTGGACAAAACGGGCTACGAGCAGTACTTC
16,TRBD1,-,TRBV19,TRBJ1-4,CASSGGTDATNEKLFF,TGTGCCAGCTCCGGAGGGACAGACGCAACTAATGAAAAACTGTTTTTT
14,-,-,TRBV18,TRBJ2-7,CASSPTGYSYEQYF,TGTGCCAGCTCACCCACAGGATACTCCTACGAGCAGTACTTC
16,TRBD1,once,TRBV5-1,TRBJ1-1,CASSPRDRGLNTEAFF,TGCGCCAGCAGCCCAAGGGACAGAGGATTGAACACTGAAGCTTTCTTT
12,-,-,TRBV7-2,TRBJ1-2,CASLTGKGGYTF,TGTGCCAGCCTCACAGGGAAGGGTGGCTACACCTTC
15,TRBD1,-,TRBV10-1,TRBJ2-2,CASSWDSPNTGELFF,TGCGCCAGCAGTTGGGACAGCCCGAACACCGGGGAGCTGTTTTTT
13,-,few,TRBV28,TRBJ1-4,CASSGRGKEKLFF,TGTGCCAGCAGTGGCAGGGGAAAGGAAAAACTGTTTTTT
14,-,-,TRBV11-1,TRBJ2-7,CASGPLGGSYEQYF,TGTGCCAGCGGGCCGCTCGGGGGCTCCTACGAGCAGTACTTC
17,-,-,TRBV4-1,TRBJ2-7,CASSQDGWTGTQYEQYF,TGCGCCAGCAGCCAAGATGGCTGGACCGGGACTCAGTACGAGCAGTACTTC
14,-,once,TRBV5-1,TRBJ2-5,CASSSNPPTETQYF,TGCGCCAGCAGCTCCAACCCTCCTACGGAGACCCAGTACTTC
13,-,-,TRBV7-2,TRBJ2-7,CASSLVLGFEQYF,TGTGCCAGCAGCTTAGTCCTCGGGTTCGAGCAGTACTTC
15,-,-,TRBV14,TRBJ1-3,CASSQVPGPGNTIYF,TGTGCCAGCAGCCAAGTCCCAGGGCCTGGAAACACCATATATTTT
14,-,once,TRBV2,TRBJ2-5,CASSQGGGQETQYF,TGTGCCAGCAGTCAAGGGGGGGGTCAAGAGACCCAGTACTTC
17,-,-,TRBV14,TRBJ2-2,CASSQVFGGASAGELFF,TGTGCCAGCAGCCAAGTCTTTGGCGGGGCCTCGGCCGGGGAGCTGTTTTTT
16,-,-,TRBV28,TRBJ2-3,CASSLRGAGLTDTQYF,TGTGCCAGCAGTTTACGGGGGGCAGGGTTGACAGATACGCAGTATTTT
14,TRBD1,-,TRBV18,TRBJ1-6,CASSRDRENSPLHF,TGTGCCAGCTCGAGGGACAGGGAAAATTCACCCCTCCACTTT
14,-,-,TRBV2,TRBJ1-5,CASTGESRNQPQHF,TGTGCCAGCACAGGGGAGAGTCGCAATCAGCCCCAGCATTTT
12,-,once,TRBV7-6,TRBJ1-6,CASSSRANILHF,TGTGCCAGCAGCTCCAGGGCCAACATCCTCCACTTT
17,TRBD1,-,TRBV7-2,TRBJ1-2,CASSSAITGQVLRGYTF,TGTGCCAGCAGCTCAGCTATTACGGGACAGGTCCTGAGGGGCTACACCTTC
13,TRBD1,once,TRBV19,TRBJ2-7,CARSGTGCHEQYF,TGTGCCAGGTCCGGGACAGGGTGTCACGAGCAGTACTTC
14,-,-,TRBV11-3,TRBJ2-2,CASSLGQNTGELFF,TGTGCCAGCAGCTTAGGGCAGAACACCGGGGAGCTGTTTTTT